Listed below are T cell receptor beta chains from one sample, sequenced in a study of shared clonotypes between healthy human individuals. Method: immunoSEQ multiplex PCR; TCRdb's copy keeps in-frame clones and lacks some. The repertoire holds a few hundred thousand clones, about 96% seen once, with 0.32% in the top ten. Sequenced material: memory CD8+ T cells sorted from blood. The source is a young man in good health. CDR3s include the opening cysteine and the closing phenylalanine or tryptophan. Clone size is stated in some rows and not others, as once, few, many or a class when expanded.

j_call clone_size v_call cdr3_aa
TRBJ1-4 . TRBV19 CASSTGGGAPNEKLFF
TRBJ2-7 . TRBV7-2 CASSLLGTSGSYEQYF
TRBJ2-6 . TRBV28 CASSRSGANVLTF
TRBJ2-5 . TRBV7-3 CASSLAGASETQYF
TRBJ2-3 . TRBV4-1 CASSHKPGLHTDTQYF
TRBJ2-7 . TRBV19 CASSMRAGVHLYEQYF
TRBJ2-7 . TRBV30 CAWSAPGLAGYEQYF
TRBJ2-7 once TRBV6-5 CASSYSWTGDEQYF
TRBJ1-4 . TRBV28 CASRRDGEKLFF
TRBJ1-1 . TRBV10-1 CASSEHGGGGSEAFF
TRBJ2-3 . TRBV6-1 CASSRTGATDTQYF
TRBJ2-2 . TRBV6-6 CASRPTGPSGELFF
TRBJ2-5 . TRBV5-1 CASSLAGLGETQYF
TRBJ2-5 . TRBV4-1 CASSQDGTSGRETQYF
. once TRBV27 CASRGEGSLSYEQYF
TRBJ1-2 . TRBV7-9 CASSWDWEIYGYTF
TRBJ1-5 . TRBV11-2 CASSPRTGVNQPQHF
TRBJ1-3 . TRBV2 CASSAQGLVGNTIYF
TRBJ2-3 . TRBV13 CASSTTGLSTDTQYF
TRBJ2-3 . TRBV29-1 CSGRRGSDTQYF
TRBJ2-5 . TRBV2 CASSVQETQYF
TRBJ1-4 . TRBV5-6 CASSSNGKLFF
TRBJ2-1 . TRBV28 CASTQLAGAYNEQFF
TRBJ2-7 . TRBV5-1 CASSLAPGLNYEQYF
TRBJ2-7 . TRBV27 CASSSRVGVEQYF
TRBJ1-2 . TRBV30 CAWSRDLEGYTF
TRBJ2-7 . TRBV5-1 CASTPSVIAGGSGEQYF
TRBJ1-1 . TRBV27 CASRSWGNTEAFF
TRBJ2-2 . TRBV2 CASSAVLPRGTGELFF
TRBJ2-3 . TRBV27 CASSFLLAGGGDTQYF
TRBJ2-3 . TRBV7-7 CASSYQVGDTQYF
TRBJ2-1 . TRBV5-1 CASSLIGASNEQFF
TRBJ2-1 . TRBV14 CASSQRKGTTGNEQFF
TRBJ2-6 . TRBV19 CASSQGSTGANVLTF
TRBJ2-5 . TRBV5-3 CARSPLSGMETQYF
TRBJ1-5 . TRBV28 CASSFLGGIGNQPQHF
TRBJ1-1 . TRBV13 CASFRLPNTEAFF
TRBJ2-3 . TRBV5-4 CASSGRADTQYF
TRBJ2-2 . TRBV9 CASSPYNSGSTGELFF
TRBJ2-1 . TRBV2 CASTDIRENEQFF
TRBJ2-1 . TRBV6-6 CASRQTSGSSSEQFF
TRBJ1-1 . TRBV10-3 CAISESTGRMNTEAFF
TRBJ1-3 once TRBV21-1 CASSKDLQGASGNTIYF
TRBJ1-1 . TRBV6-6 CASSYSRNTEAFF
TRBJ1-1 . TRBV20-1 CSARGRGEAFF
TRBJ2-1 once TRBV6-5 CASRTTLGEQFF
TRBJ1-2 . TRBV5-4 CASSLSQGGYGYTF
TRBJ1-5 . TRBV28 CASSRGRQPQHF
TRBJ2-7 . TRBV7-2 CASRLTSGRGVSYEQYF
TRBJ2-1 . TRBV6-6 CASSTYQGDNEQFF
TRBJ2-1 . TRBV7-9 CASSLGLAGLYNEQFF
TRBJ1-4 . TRBV5-1 CASSLGPLATNEKLFF
TRBJ1-2 . TRBV6-5 CASSYFGYGYTF
TRBJ2-7 . TRBV5-4 CASSSIGGVGRYEQYF
TRBJ1-5 once TRBV15 CATSRDLHGGLGNQPQHF
TRBJ1-2 . TRBV7-9 CASSLARPSEGYGYTF
TRBJ2-7 . TRBV5-1 CASSFYAAYEQYF
TRBJ2-5 . TRBV14 CASSQGLGVETQYF
TRBJ2-7 . TRBV10-2 CASSGGLAGYEQYF
TRBJ1-4 . TRBV6-5 CASQWGSGEKLFF